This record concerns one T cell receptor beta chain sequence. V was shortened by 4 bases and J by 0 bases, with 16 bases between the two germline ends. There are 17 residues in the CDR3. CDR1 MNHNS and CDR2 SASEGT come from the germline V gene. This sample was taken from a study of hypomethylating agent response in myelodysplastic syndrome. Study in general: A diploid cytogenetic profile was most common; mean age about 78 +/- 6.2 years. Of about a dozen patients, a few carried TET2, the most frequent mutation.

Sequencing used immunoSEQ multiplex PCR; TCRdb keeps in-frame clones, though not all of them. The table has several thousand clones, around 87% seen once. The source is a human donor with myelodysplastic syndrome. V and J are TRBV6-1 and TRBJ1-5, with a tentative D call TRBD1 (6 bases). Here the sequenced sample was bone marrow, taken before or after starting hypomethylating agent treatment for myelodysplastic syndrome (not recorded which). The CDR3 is CASSADGGAASNQPQHF. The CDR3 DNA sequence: TGTGCCAGCAGTGCCGACGGGGGCGCAGCTAGCAATCAGCCCCAGCATTTT.